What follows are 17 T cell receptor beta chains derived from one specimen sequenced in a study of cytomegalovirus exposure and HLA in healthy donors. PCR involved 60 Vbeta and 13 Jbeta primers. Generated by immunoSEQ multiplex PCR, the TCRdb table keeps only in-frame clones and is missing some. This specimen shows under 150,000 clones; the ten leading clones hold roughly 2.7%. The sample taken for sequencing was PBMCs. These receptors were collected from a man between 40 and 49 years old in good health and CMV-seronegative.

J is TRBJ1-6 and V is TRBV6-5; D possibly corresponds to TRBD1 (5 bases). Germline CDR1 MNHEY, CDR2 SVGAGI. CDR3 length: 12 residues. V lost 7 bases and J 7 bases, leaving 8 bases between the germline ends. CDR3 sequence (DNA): TGTGCCAGCACTTCAGGGAATTCACCCCTCCACTTT. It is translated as CASTSGNSPLHF.

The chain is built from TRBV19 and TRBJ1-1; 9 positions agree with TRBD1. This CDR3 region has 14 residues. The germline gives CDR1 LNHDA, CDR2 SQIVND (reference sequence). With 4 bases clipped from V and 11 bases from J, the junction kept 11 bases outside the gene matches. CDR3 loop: CASSKIRDREDAFF. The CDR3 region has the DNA TGTGCCAGTAGTAAAATCCGGGACAGGGAAGACGCTTTCTTT.

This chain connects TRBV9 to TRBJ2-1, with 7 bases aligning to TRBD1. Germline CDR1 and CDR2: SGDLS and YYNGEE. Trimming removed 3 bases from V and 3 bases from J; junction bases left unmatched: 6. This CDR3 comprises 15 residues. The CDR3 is CASSARDSIYNEQFF. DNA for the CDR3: TGTGCCAGCAGCGCCCGGGACAGCATCTACAATGAGCAGTTCTTC. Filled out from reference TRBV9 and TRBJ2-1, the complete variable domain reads DSGVTQTPKHLITATGQRVTLRCSPRSGDLSVYWYQQSLDQGLQFLIQYYNGEERAKGNILERFSAQQFPDLHSELNLSSLELGDSALYFCASSARDSIYNEQFFGPGTRLTVL.

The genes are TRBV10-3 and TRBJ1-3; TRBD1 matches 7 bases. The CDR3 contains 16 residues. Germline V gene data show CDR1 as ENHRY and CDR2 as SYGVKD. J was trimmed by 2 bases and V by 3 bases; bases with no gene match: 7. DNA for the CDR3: TGTGCCATCAGTGAAAGCCCTGACAGGGCTGGAAACACCATATATTTT. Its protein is CAISESPDRAGNTIYF.

CDR3 sequence (DNA): TGTGCCAGCACCGACCTAGCCCATGCGAACACTGAAGCTTTCTTT. Its protein is CASTDLAHANTEAFF. V and J are TRBV7-2 and TRBJ1-1; D uncertain. Trimming took 7 bases from V and 1 from J, leaving 16 bases between them. The CDR3 extends over 15 amino acids. Germline V gene data show CDR1 as SGHTA and CDR2 as FQGNSA.

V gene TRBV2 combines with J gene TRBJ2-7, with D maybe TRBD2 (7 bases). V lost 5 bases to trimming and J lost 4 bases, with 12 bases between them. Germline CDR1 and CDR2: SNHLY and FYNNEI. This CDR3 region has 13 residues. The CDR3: CASSPGGNYEQYF. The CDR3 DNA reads TGTGCCAGCAGTCCGGGGGGCAATTACGAGCAGTACTTC.

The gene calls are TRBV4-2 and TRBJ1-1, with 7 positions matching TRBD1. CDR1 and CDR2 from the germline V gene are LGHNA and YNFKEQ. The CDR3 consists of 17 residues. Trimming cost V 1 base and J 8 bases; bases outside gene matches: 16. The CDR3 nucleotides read TGTGCCAGCAGCCAAGGCAGGGGGACAGAAGGTCCGGGGGAAGCTTTCTTT. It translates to CASSQGRGTEGPGEAFF.

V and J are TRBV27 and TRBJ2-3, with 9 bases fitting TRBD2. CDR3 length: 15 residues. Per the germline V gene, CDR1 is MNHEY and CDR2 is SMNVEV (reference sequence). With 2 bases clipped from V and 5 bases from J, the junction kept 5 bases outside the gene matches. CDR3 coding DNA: TGTGCCAGCAGTTTAGGGAGCGGGGGGTTAGATACGCAGTATTTT. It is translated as CASSLGSGGLDTQYF.

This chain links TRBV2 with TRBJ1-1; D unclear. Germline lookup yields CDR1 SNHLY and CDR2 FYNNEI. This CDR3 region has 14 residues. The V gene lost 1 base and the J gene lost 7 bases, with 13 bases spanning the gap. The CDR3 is CASSEGIGEVEAFF. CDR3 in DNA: TGTGCCAGCAGTGAAGGAATAGGAGAGGTTGAAGCTTTCTTT.

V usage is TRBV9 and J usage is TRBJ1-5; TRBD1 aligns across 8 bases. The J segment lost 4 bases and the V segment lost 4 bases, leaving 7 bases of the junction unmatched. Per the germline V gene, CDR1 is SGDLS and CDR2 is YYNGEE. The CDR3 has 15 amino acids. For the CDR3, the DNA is TGTGCCAGCAGCTCGAACACAGGGGGGAATCAGCCCCAGCATTTT. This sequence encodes CASSSNTGGNQPQHF.

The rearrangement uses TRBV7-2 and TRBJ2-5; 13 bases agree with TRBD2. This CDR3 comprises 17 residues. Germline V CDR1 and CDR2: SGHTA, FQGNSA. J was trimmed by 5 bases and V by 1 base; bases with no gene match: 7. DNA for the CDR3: TGTGCCAGCAGCTTAGGCGGACTAGCGGGAGCCGGGGAGACCCAGTACTTC. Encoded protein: CASSLGGLAGAGETQYF. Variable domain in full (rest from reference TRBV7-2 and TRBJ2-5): GAGVSQSPSNKVTEKGKDVELRCDPISGHTALYWYRQSLGQGLEFLIYFQGNSAPDKSGLPSDRFSAERTGGSVSTLTIQRTQQEDSAVYLCASSLGGLAGAGETQYFGPGTRLLVL.

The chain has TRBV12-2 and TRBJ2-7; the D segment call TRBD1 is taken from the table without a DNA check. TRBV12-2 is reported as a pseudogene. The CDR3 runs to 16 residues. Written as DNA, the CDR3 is TGTGCAAGTCGCTCGATCCGGGACAGGGGGACCTACGAGCAGTACTTC. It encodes CASRSIRDRGTYEQYF.

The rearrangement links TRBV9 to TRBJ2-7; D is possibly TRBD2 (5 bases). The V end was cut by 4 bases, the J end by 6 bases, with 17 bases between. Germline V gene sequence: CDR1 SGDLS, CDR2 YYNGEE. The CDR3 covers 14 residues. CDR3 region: CASSPHVGEVEQYF. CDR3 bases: TGTGCCAGCAGCCCGCATGTCGGGGAAGTCGAGCAGTACTTC.

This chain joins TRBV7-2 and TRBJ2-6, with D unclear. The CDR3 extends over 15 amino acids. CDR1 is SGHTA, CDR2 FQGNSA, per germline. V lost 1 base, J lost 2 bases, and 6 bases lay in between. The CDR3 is CASSLVAAGANVLTF. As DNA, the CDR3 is TGTGCCAGCAGCTTAGTGGCAGCTGGGGCCAACGTCCTGACTTTC.

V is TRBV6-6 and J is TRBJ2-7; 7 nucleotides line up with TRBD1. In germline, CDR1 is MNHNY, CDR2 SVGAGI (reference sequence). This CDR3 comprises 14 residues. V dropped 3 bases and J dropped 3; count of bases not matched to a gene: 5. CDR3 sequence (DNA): TGTGCCAGCAGTTATGGGACAGACTACTACGAGCAGTACTTC. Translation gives CASSYGTDYYEQYF.

The CDR3 loop reads CASSVGTALRAGELFF. The CDR3 DNA reads as TGTGCCAGCAGTGTCGGGACAGCCCTCAGGGCCGGGGAGCTGTTTTTT. The J gene is TRBJ2-2, the V gene TRBV2; 7 nucleotides align to TRBD1. V lost 4 bases to trimming and J lost 6 bases; unmatched junction nucleotides: 11. The CDR3 length is 16 residues. Germline V gene data show CDR1 as SNHLY and CDR2 as FYNNEI.

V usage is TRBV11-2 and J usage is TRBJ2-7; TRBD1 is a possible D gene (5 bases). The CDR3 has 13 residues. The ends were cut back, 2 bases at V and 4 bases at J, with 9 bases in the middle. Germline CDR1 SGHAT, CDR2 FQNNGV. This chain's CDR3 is CASSLTTAYEQYF. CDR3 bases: TGTGCCAGCAGCTTAACGACAGCATACGAGCAGTACTTC.